This T cell receptor beta chain was observed in a study of Graves' ophthalmopathy and Graves' hyperthyroidism. Points from the study as a whole: Also, most clonotypes expanded in the thyroid above 0.001 frequency appeared in blood. Sensitivity of around 88% and specificity of about 84% were achieved when a 13-signature model separated ophthalmopathy from stable hyperthyroidism.

As the template, RNA transcripts were used to amplify TCR beta CDR3 regions. Following a first-round RT-PCR that used HTBI primers, a second-round multiplex PCR was carried out. MiXCR, run by TCRdb on the multiplex PCR reads, gives a single entry per CDR3 protein. In the table there are about 620,000 distinct CDR3 sequences, about 20% of which are singletons. This clonotype came up many times. Its target is unknown. This CDR3 has 13 amino acids. CDR1 and CDR2 from the germline V gene are MNHNS and SASEGT. V lost 4 bases to trimming and J lost 4 bases, with 10 bases between them. Someone took the PBMCs out of approximately 9.2 ml of fresh peripheral blood.

The rearrangement links TRBV6-1 to TRBJ2-5; D remains unclear. This receptor was obtained from a young woman with stable Graves' hyperthyroidism. Some clones in this sample may be carry-over from other donors' samples. Sequencing was carried out using peripheral blood. The CDR3 loop reads CASSVSIAETQYF. For the CDR3, the DNA is TGTGCCAGCAGTGTTTCTATAGCAGAGACCCAGTACTTC.